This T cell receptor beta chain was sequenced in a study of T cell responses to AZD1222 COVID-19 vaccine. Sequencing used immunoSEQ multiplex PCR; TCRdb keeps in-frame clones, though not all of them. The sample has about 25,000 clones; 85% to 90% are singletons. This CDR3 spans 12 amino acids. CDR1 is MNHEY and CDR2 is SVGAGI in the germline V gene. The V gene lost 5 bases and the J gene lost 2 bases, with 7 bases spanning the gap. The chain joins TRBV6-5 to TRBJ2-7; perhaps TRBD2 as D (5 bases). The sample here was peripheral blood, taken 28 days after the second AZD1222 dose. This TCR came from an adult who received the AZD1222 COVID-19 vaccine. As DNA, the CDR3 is TGTGCCAGCAGTCCCGGGGCCTACGAGCAGTACTTC. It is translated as CASSPGAYEQYF.